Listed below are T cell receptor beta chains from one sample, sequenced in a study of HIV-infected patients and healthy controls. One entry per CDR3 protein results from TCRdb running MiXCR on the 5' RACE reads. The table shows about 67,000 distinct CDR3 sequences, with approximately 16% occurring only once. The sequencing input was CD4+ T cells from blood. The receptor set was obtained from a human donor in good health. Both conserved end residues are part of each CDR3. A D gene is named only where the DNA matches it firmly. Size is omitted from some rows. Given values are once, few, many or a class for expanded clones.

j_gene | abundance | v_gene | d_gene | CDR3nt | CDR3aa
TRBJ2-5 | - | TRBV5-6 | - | TGTGCCAGCAGCACCTTATTACACCAGACCCAGTACTTC | CASSTLLHQTQYF
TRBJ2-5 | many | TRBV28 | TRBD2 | TGTGCCAGCAGTCCCCCCGGGGGGGGCCGAGAGACCCAGTACTTC | CASSPPGGGRETQYF
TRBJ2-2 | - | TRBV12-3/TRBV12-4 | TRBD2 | TGTGCCAGCAGTTCTAGCGGGAGGGCCCTCGCCGGGGAGCTGTTTTTT | CASSSSGRALAGELFF
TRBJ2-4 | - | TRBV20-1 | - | TGCAGTGCTACAACAGGGTACAAAAACATTCAGTACTTC | CSATTGYKNIQYF
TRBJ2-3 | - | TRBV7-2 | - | TGTGCCAGCAGCTTAGCTCGGGGGGCCGCAGATACGCAGTATTTT | CASSLARGAADTQYF
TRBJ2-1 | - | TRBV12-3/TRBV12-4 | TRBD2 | TGTGCCAGCAGTTTCCGACTTAAGGTGGGAGGAGGGAGGGCCGGGAATGAGCAGTTCTTC | CASSFRLKVGGGRAGNEQFF
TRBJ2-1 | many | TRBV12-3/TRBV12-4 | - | TGTGCCAGCAGCTACACGGGACTTTCCAATGAGCAGTTCTTC | CASSYTGLSNEQFF
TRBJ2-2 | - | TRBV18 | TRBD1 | TGTGCCAGCTCACCATCGACAGGGGTTTTGACCGGGGAGCTGTTTTTT | CASSPSTGVLTGELFF
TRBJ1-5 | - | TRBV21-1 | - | TGTGCCAGCAGCAGAAGCGGGGATAGCAATCAGCCCCAGCATTTT | CASSRSGDSNQPQHF
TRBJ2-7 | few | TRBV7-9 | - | TGTGCCAGCAGCAAGGACTACCCCCCGTACGAGCAGTACTTC | CASSKDYPPYEQYF
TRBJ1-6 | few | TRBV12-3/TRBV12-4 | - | TGTGCCAGCAGTTTTTACTTAGGGCCTCCGGATTCACCCCTCCACTTT | CASSFYLGPPDSPLHF
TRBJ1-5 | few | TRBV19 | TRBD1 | TGTGCCAGTAGTAGTGGAGGGACAGGGGGCCAGCCCCAGCATTTT | CASSSGGTGGQPQHF
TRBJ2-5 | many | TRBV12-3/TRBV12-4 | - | TGTGCCAGCAGTTTGGCCAAGCGGCAAGAGACCCAGTACTTC | CASSLAKRQETQYF
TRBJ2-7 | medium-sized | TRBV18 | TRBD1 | TGTGCCAGCTCATCACCGGGACAGGGATACGAGCAGTACTTC | CASSSPGQGYEQYF